This T cell receptor (beta chain) was found in a study of Ad26.COV2.S vaccination and SARS-CoV-2 variants (dated by TCRdb to about 2021). In the study overall: Donors in the vaccine arm were drawn from COV1001, a phase I-IIa trial of Ad26.COV2.S in healthy adults that was multicentre, randomized, double-blind and placebo-controlled. Dosing of Ad26.COV2.S was intramuscular, at either 5x10^10 or 1x10^11 viral particles, delivered as one shot or as two shots spaced 56 days apart. TCRbeta repertoire sequencing was used to assess the specificity and breadth of SARS-CoV-2-reactive T cell receptors after Ad26.COV2.S vaccination. The TCR-sequenced set comprised around 30 samples: around 20 Ad26.COV2.S vaccine recipients, 5 placebo recipients and 8 SARS-CoV-2 convalescent individuals. Participants in the trial were split at random into five groups of five each, receiving low-dose or high-dose Ad26.COV2.S once or twice, or else placebo on both occasions. Throughout the experiments and outcome assessment, investigators stayed blinded to trial group allocation. What the authors observed across the whole study: Non-spike TCR breadth was comparable between vaccine and placebo recipients, consistent with the vaccine containing only spike. The study was not powered for comparison of responses between vaccine doses or regimens. Spike-specific TCR breadth was higher in Ad26.COV2.S recipients than in placebo recipients (P = 0.0014). According to the authors, total T cell responses may have been underestimated by the TCR breadth and depth analyses. Substantial breadth of spike-specific CD8+ and CD4+ T cell responses was reported after vaccination.

The immunoSEQ Assay was the method used to sequence TCRbeta CDR3 regions. After extraction, genomic DNA underwent amplification by bias-controlled multiplex PCR, followed by high-throughput sequencing. The original methods were these. To quantify the absolute abundance of every unique TCRbeta CDR3 region, sequences were collapsed and filtered. Usable DNA was measured by amplifying reference genes present in all nucleated cells, and TCRbeta template counts were normalized to that usable DNA to estimate T cell fraction. Repertoire TCRs were annotated as SARS-CoV-2-specific when V gene, CDR3 amino acid sequence and J gene were exactly matched to a known reactive TCR set. The reference SARS-CoV-2 TCR set was obtained from MIRA and was filtered for enrichment in COVID-19-positive ImmuneCODE repertoires, whereby public or cross-reactive TCRs were removed. Using the MIRA antigens, annotated TCRs were further analysed by specific ORF or by position within an ORF. Breadth was defined as the number of annotated unique rearrangements divided by the total number of unique productive rearrangements, and depth was defined as the summed frequency of the annotated unique rearrangements. Group comparisons of TCR breadth used two-sided Wilcoxon rank-sum tests. The table comes from immuneACCESS by way of TCRdb, which keeps in-frame sequences with V and J called. Part of the clones is missing from these tables; in studies checked, under half for an unresolved V gene and the rest for unknown reasons. The D gene and trimming were derived from the DNA, and the V and J assignments and clone size from that table. Present in this sample are around 370,000 clones, about 85% of which were seen just once. Jointly, the top ten make up less than 4% of the sample.

The label giving this sample's treatment or condition can be read as: around 19 received Ad26.COV2.S at low or high dose, single or two shots; five or six received placebo; per-sample allocation not given. Repertoires of vaccine and placebo recipients were sequenced from samples taken on day 63 after the first injection. In Cohort 1b, about 27 adults aged 18-55 years were enrolled at a single site in Boston, USA, between 29 July and 7 August 2020. Ad26.COV2.S was a replication-incompetent adenovirus type 26 vector expressing a prefusion-stabilized SARS-CoV-2 spike protein from the original Wuhan strain. A word on this clone: No antigen is known for it. The record has no base qualities; no much larger clone is one base away.

CDR1 and CDR2 (KGHDR, SFDVKD) derive from the germline V gene. From its cysteine to its phenylalanine, the CDR3 spans 17 amino acids. CDR3 DNA is the only sequence kept; it has 51 bases, read in frame from the first base. Compared with germline, V lacks 2 bases and J lacks 9 bases; bases without a gene match: 8. The TCR comes from a person between 18 and 65 years old who received the Ad26.COV2.S COVID-19 vaccine or a placebo. In this chain, TRBV24-1 is recombined with TRBJ2-1; 14 central bases correspond to TRBD2. Sample: peripheral blood, taken in a trial of Ad26.COV2.S vaccine versus placebo. The DNA reads as follows: TGTGCCACCAGTGATTCGGGAGGGACTAGCGGGGGAGCTGAGCAGTTCTTC. Translated, this is CATSDSGGTSGGAEQFF.